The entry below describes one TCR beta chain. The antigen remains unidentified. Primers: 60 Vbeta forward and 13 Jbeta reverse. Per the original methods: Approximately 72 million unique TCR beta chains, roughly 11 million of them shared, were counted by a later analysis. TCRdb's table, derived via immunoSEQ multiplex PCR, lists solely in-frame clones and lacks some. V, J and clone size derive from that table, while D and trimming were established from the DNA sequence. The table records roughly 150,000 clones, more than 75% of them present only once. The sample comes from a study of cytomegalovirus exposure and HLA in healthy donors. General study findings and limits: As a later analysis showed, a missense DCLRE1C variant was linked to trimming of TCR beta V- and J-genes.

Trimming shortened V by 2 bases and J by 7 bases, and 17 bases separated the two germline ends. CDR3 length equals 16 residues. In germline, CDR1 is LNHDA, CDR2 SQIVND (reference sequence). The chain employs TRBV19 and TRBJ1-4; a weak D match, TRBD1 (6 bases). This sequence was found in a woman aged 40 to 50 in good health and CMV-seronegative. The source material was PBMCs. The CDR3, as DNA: TGTGCCAGTAGTATACCCTCAGGGACGGACAGTGAAAAACTGTTTTTT. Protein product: CASSIPSGTDSEKLFF.